The clone carrying this T cell receptor (beta chain) showed up many times. The antigen is unknown. The record originates from a study of spatial heterogeneity in lung cancer. General study points: Expanded TCRs that were ubiquitous or regional had counts tracking ubiquitous and regional nonsynonymous mutations, respectively. Within tumors, counts of expanded alpha and beta TCRs tracked tumor mutation counts.

From germline, CDR1 is MNHNY and CDR2 SVGAGI (reference sequence). CDR3 length: 12 residues. V was clipped by 8 bases and J by 1 base, with 6 bases between them. As to time point: sample taken at primary tumor resection. Donation came from 70 or so patients with untreated early-stage non-small cell lung cancer. All TCR cDNA molecules were individually tagged with a unique molecular identifier. One entry per CDR3 protein, called by TCRdb with MiXCR from the 5' RACE reads. This repertoire shows 9,500 to 13,000 distinct CDR3 sequences, 12% found once; its top ten account for roughly 10%. The V and J genes are TRBV6-6 and TRBJ1-5; tentatively, D is TRBD1 (6 bases). The material was lung tumor tissue, obtained at surgery. This TCR was sampled from a male donor with early-stage non-small cell lung cancer. The CDR3 DNA reads TGTGCCAGCGGACAGAGCAATCAGCCCCAGCATTTT. It codes for CASGQSNQPQHF.